These 25 T cell receptor beta chains were sequenced from one sample in a study of blood T cell repertoires in COVID-19. The assay was immunoSEQ multiplex PCR, and TCRdb's table has in-frame clones only and misses some. The sample yields roughly 260,000 clones, around nine tenths seen once. Sample: PBMCs or T cells enriched from blood (not recorded which). The receptor set was obtained from a woman aged 18-29 years who had recovered from COVID-19.

The J gene is TRBJ1-1, the V gene TRBV4-2; D is undetermined. CDR1 and CDR2 (germline): LGHNA, YNFKEQ. V lost 1 base to trimming and J lost 6 bases, with 15 bases between them. This CDR3 has 15 residues. The CDR3 DNA follows: TGTGCCAGCAGCCAAGGTACGCAGGCGGGGTCTGAAGCTTTCTTT. It yields the protein CASSQGTQAGSEAFF.

The rearrangement joins TRBV13 to TRBJ2-7, with 10 bases aligning to TRBD2. V shed 1 base, J shed 3 bases, and the junction held 3 bases outside the gene matches. Germline CDR1 and CDR2: PRHDT and FYEKMQ (reference sequence). The CDR3 has 15 amino acids. CDR3 DNA: TGTGCCAGCAGCTTAGTGGCTAGCGGGAGCTACGAGCAGTACTTC. Translating gives CASSLVASGSYEQYF.

J is TRBJ1-1 and V is TRBV10-3, with a weak D call TRBD1 (5 bases). Germline CDR1 and CDR2: ENHRY and SYGVKD. The CDR3 contains 14 residues. The V gene lost 11 bases and the J gene lost 0 bases, with 16 bases spanning the gap. The DNA for the CDR3 is TGTGCCGTCCAGGCAGGGTTCGTGAACACTGAAGCTTTCTTT. Encoded protein: CAVQAGFVNTEAFF.

The chain combines TRBV6-1 with TRBJ2-1, with 8 bases identical to TRBD2. The CDR3 is 13 residues long. V dropped 6 bases and J dropped 5; count of bases not matched to a gene: 3. The germline CDR1 and CDR2 sequences are MNHNS and SASEGT. The CDR3: CASSIAGNNEQFF. The CDR3 DNA sequence: TGTGCCAGCAGCATAGCGGGGAACAATGAGCAGTTCTTC.

V is TRBV2 and J is TRBJ2-2; 7 bases agree with TRBD1. This CDR3 comprises 15 residues. CDR1 and CDR2 (germline): SNHLY, FYNNEI. V lost 6 bases, J lost 6 bases, and 10 bases stayed unmatched. The DNA of the CDR3 is TGTGCCAGCAGCCTGGCGAGGGGGCCCCCCGGGGAGCTGTTTTTT. It is translated as CASSLARGPPGELFF.

The rearrangement links TRBV25-1 to TRBJ2-7; 11 nucleotides line up with TRBD2. J lost 4 bases, V lost 1 base, and 3 bases had no gene match. CDR1 is MGHDK, CDR2 SYGVNS, per germline. CDR3 size: 15 residues. CDR3 residues: CASSESGTSGYEQYF. The CDR3 nucleotides read TGTGCCAGCAGTGAATCTGGGACTAGCGGATACGAGCAGTACTTC.

The rearrangement uses TRBV4-2 and TRBJ1-5, with D unclear. The length of the CDR3 is 13 residues. From germline, CDR1 is LGHNA and CDR2 YNFKEQ. V lost 0 bases, J lost 5 bases, and 5 bases lay in between. The CDR3 region is CASSQERYQPQHF. CDR3 coding DNA: TGTGCCAGCAGCCAAGAGAGGTATCAGCCCCAGCATTTT.

A single count supports this clone. The CDR3, as DNA: TGTGCCAGCAGCTTAGATCGGGGGACGAACTATGGCTACACCTTC. This codes for CASSLDRGTNYGYTF. The chain recombines TRBV11-3 with TRBJ1-2, with D possibly being TRBD1 (5 bases). Germline lookup yields CDR1 SGHNT and CDR2 YENEEA. The ends were cut back, 0 bases at V and 2 bases at J, with 10 bases in the middle. The CDR3 is made up of 15 amino acids.

The chain joins TRBV6-4 to TRBJ2-1, with 9 bases fitting TRBD2. V lost 3 bases and J lost 8; bases outside the gene matches: 11. CDR3 length: 16 amino acids. Germline V CDR1 and CDR2: MRHNA, SNTAGT. CDR3 sequence (DNA): TGTGCCAGCAGTGAACTCAGCGGGGGGTTCGGGCATGAGCAGTTCTTC. Residues: CASSELSGGFGHEQFF.

The V call is TRBV2, the J call TRBJ2-5, with D unresolved. There are 14 residues in the CDR3. CDR1 SNHLY and CDR2 FYNNEI come from the germline V gene. V dropped 6 bases and J dropped 2 bases, with 13 bases sitting between them. CDR3: CASSPETQQETQYF. The CDR3 coding sequence is TGTGCCAGCAGCCCCGAGACACAGCAAGAGACCCAGTACTTC.

Notes on this clone: One junction end disagrees with the germline gene, perhaps due to a read error. The chain is built from TRBV29-1 and TRBJ2-5; a weak D match, TRBD1 (6 bases). Germline-derived CDR1 and CDR2 are SQVTM and ANQGSEA. The CDR3 loop spans 14 amino acids. CDR3 in DNA: TGCAGCGTCGAAGGGGCCTTCCAGGGGGAGACCCAGTACTTC. It specifies CSVEGAFQGETQYF. The variable domain in full, completed from reference TRBV29-1 and TRBJ2-5, reads SAVISQKPSRDICQRGTSLTIQCQVDSQVTMMFWYRQQPGQSLTLIATANQGSEATYESGFVIDKFPISRPNLTFSTLTVSNMSPEDSSIYLCSVEGAFQGETQYFGPGTRLLVL.

The chain recombines TRBV5-5 with TRBJ1-2; maybe TRBD1 (6 bases). This CDR3 comprises 13 residues. V was clipped by 0 bases and J by 8 bases, with 11 bases between them. Per the germline V gene, CDR1 is SGHKS and CDR2 is YYEKEE (reference sequence). This CDR3 reads CASSLEQGGGYTF. The CDR3 coding sequence is TGTGCCAGCAGCTTGGAACAGGGTGGCGGCTACACCTTC.

The J gene is TRBJ2-1, the V gene TRBV7-6; the match to TRBD1 covers 9 bases. In germline, CDR1 is SGHVS, CDR2 FNYEAQ. Unmatched junction bases numbered 6, after V lost 4 bases and J lost 8 bases. The CDR3 is 14 residues long. CDR3 DNA sequence: TGTGCCAGCAGCTCCCGGGACAGGGCGGATGAGCAGTTCTTC. Translation gives CASSSRDRADEQFF. Full variable domain (rest looked up from reference TRBV7-6 and TRBJ2-1): GAGVSQSPRYKVTKRGQDVALRCDPISGHVSLYWYRQALGQGPEFLTYFNYEAQQDKSGLPNDRFSAERPEGSISTLTIQRTEQRDSAMYRCASSSRDRADEQFFGPGTRLTVL.

The V gene is TRBV12-3 or TRBV12-4, the J gene TRBJ2-5; no clear D. The CDR3 is made up of 12 amino acids. Trimming took off 1 base at V and 14 bases at J, with 14 bases between the two ends. CDR3 DNA: TGTGCCAGCAGTTTAGGAGCAGGAACCTCATACTTC. As protein: CASSLGAGTSYF.

V usage is TRBV4-3 and J usage is TRBJ2-3; 10 bases agree with TRBD2. CDR3 length: 14 residues. After removal of 5 bases from V and 4 bases from J, the junction contained 3 bases not matched to a gene. CDR1 is LGHNA and CDR2 is YSLEER in the germline V gene. The CDR3 is CASSIGTSADTQYF. The CDR3 nucleotides read TGCGCCAGCAGCATCGGGACTAGCGCAGATACGCAGTATTTT.

The chain combines TRBV11-3 with TRBJ2-3; D uncertain. CDR1 is SGHNT, CDR2 YENEEA, per germline. This CDR3 region has 12 residues. V lost 0 bases to trimming and J lost 11 bases, with 9 bases between them. CDR3 region: CASSLDTSEQYF. CDR3 DNA sequence: TGTGCCAGCAGCTTAGATACCAGTGAGCAGTATTTT.

This clone has only one observation. The rearrangement uses TRBV7-3 and TRBJ2-6, with D perhaps matching TRBD2 (5 bases). Trimming pared 0 bases from V and 0 bases from J, leaving 9 bases between. This CDR3 has 17 residues. Germline CDR1 SGHTA, CDR2 FQGTGA. The CDR3 DNA reads as TGTGCCAGCAGCTTAACGGGCGGAGGCTCTGGGGCCAACGTCCTGACTTTC. Its protein product is CASSLTGGGSGANVLTF. The full variable domain, with the rest looked up from reference TRBV7-3 and TRBJ2-6, is GAGVSQTPSNKVTEKGKYVELRCDPISGHTALYWYRQSLGQGPEFLIYFQGTGAADDSGLPNDRFFAVRPEGSVSTLKIQRTERGDSAVYLCASSLTGGGSGANVLTFGAGSRLTVL.

The chain has TRBV15 and TRBJ2-7; 7 bases match TRBD1. Germline V CDR1 and CDR2: LNHNV, YYDKDF (reference sequence). The trim removed 0 bases at V and 6 bases at J, leaving 5 bases unmatched. This CDR3 has 14 residues. The CDR3 spells CATSRDRTGAEQYF. The DNA for the CDR3 is TGTGCCACCAGCAGAGATCGAACAGGGGCCGAGCAGTACTTC.

V is TRBV7-8 and J is TRBJ1-1, with D unresolved. The CDR3 runs 12 residues. Germline-derived CDR1 and CDR2 are SGHVS and FQNEAQ. V lost 5 bases, J lost 4 bases, and 8 bases lay in between. The CDR3 sequence: CASSPLSTEAFF. CDR3 nucleotides: TGTGCCAGCAGCCCGTTATCCACTGAAGCTTTCTTT.

V and J are TRBV30 and TRBJ1-2, with 7 bases matching TRBD1. V dropped 3 bases and J dropped 2; count of bases not matched to a gene: 18. CDR3 length: 18 residues. Germline CDR1 is GTSNPN and CDR2 is SVGIG (reference sequence). CDR3 in amino acids: CAWRNAGMRGQRNYGYTF. The CDR3, as DNA: TGTGCCTGGAGGAACGCGGGCATGAGGGGGCAGAGAAACTATGGCTACACCTTC.

Points on this clone: Other DNA variants within this sample encode the same CDR3. CDR3 DNA sequence: TGTGCCAGCAGTTTCAGGGAGACCCAGTACTTC. This sequence encodes CASSFRETQYF. This chain uses TRBV12-3 or TRBV12-4 with TRBJ2-5; D unresolved. The V end was cut by 3 bases, the J end by 5 bases, with 4 bases between. This CDR3 spans 11 amino acids.

The chain uses TRBV24-1 and TRBJ2-5, with D possibly being TRBD2 (6 bases). V was shortened by 2 bases and J by 6 bases, with 12 bases between the two germline ends. This CDR3 spans 14 amino acids. Germline V gene data show CDR1 as KGHDR and CDR2 as SFDVKD. The CDR3 spells CATSDWGGGKTQYF. CDR3 DNA: TGTGCCACCAGTGATTGGGGAGGAGGAAAGACCCAGTACTTC.

The chain is built from TRBV29-1 and TRBJ2-1, with D perhaps matching TRBD2 (5 bases). Trimming left V 0 bases short and J 0 bases short, with 12 bases between. The CDR3 sequence is 16 residues long. Germline V lookup: CDR1 SQVTM, CDR2 ANQGSEA. CDR3 region: CSVEDLSGSSYNEQFF. The DNA for the CDR3 is TGCAGCGTTGAAGATTTGTCGGGGAGCTCCTACAATGAGCAGTTCTTC.

V gene TRBV5-1 combines with J gene TRBJ1-1, with D tentatively TRBD1 (6 bases). The CDR3 covers 14 residues. V was pared by 2 bases and J by 1 base, with 9 bases between. Germline V gives CDR1 SGHRS, CDR2 YFSETQ. CDR3 in DNA: TGCGCCAGCAGCTTAACAGGGACGAACACTGAAGCTTTCTTT. Translated: CASSLTGTNTEAFF.

There are a few counts of this clone. DNA of the CDR3: TGTGCCAGCAGCTTGGGTGCCGGTACTAGCGTATCCTACAATGAGCAGTTCTTC. Translated: CASSLGAGTSVSYNEQFF. The chain has TRBV7-2 and TRBJ2-1; 7 bases align to TRBD2. Germline-derived CDR1 and CDR2 are SGHTA and FQGNSA. The CDR3 spans 18 residues. The V segment lost 3 bases and the J segment 1 base; nucleotides outside the gene matches: 12.